Listed below are T cell receptor beta chains from one sample, sequenced in a study of T-cell reconstitution after alpha-beta-depleted transplantation in children. Each CDR3 protein is one row after TCRdb ran MiXCR on the PCR reads. This table has about 240,000 distinct CDR3 sequences, around 12% appearing once. The sample here was PBMCs from the stem cell graft donor, taken from the stem cell graft. The receptors stem from a human donor who donated a stem cell graft to a child with acute lymphoblastic leukemia. Each CDR3 is given without its conserved first and last residue.

CDR3 protein	V gene	J gene
ASSLVLRAGTNTGELF	TRBV7-2	TRBJ2-2
ASSLAGRANTGELF	TRBV7-2	TRBJ2-2
ASRVAGGHTDTQY	TRBV27	TRBJ2-3
ASTPRSTEAF	TRBV12-3/TRBV12-4	TRBJ1-1
ASSWARDREQY	TRBV7-2	TRBJ2-7
ASSLQNTGELF	TRBV6-6	TRBJ2-2
ASSLDGGFNQPQH	TRBV5-1	TRBJ1-5
ASSLGLAAVITYNEQF	TRBV11-1	TRBJ2-1
SARAQGINQPQH	TRBV20-1	TRBJ1-5
ASSLVFGEDTDTQY	TRBV12-3/TRBV12-4	TRBJ2-3
ASRTVGTGPSGANVLT	TRBV11-2	TRBJ2-6
ASSAGTTYSNEQF	TRBV5-1	TRBJ2-1
ASSQYMLTGLQETQY	TRBV7-9	TRBJ2-5
AISLMGLAALSTDTQY	TRBV10-3	TRBJ2-3
ASTLSNHWDTQY	TRBV7-9	TRBJ2-3
ASSLRRGGYYEQY	TRBV7-2	TRBJ2-7
ATSRPESTDTQY	TRBV15	TRBJ2-3
CARDLKGLAVGETQY	TRBV20-1	TRBJ2-5
APGGRPDTQY	TRBV12-3/TRBV12-4	TRBJ2-3
ASSHTTSGVTDTQY	TRBV3-1	TRBJ2-3
ASILGHRTYNEQF	TRBV6-1	TRBJ2-1
ASSYNRAVNTEAF	TRBV5-1	TRBJ1-1
ASSPLGRTSGLPGELF	TRBV4-1	TRBJ2-2
ASSLVLDPRFNEQF	TRBV5-1	TRBJ2-1
ASSAGPNYEQY	TRBV6-1	TRBJ2-7
ASSLASGYLSTDTQY	TRBV27	TRBJ2-3
ATSRDPQGTLAKNSQY	TRBV15	TRBJ2-4
ASSRQSTDTQY	TRBV7-2	TRBJ2-3
ASSSPGIRSGNTIY	TRBV7-9	TRBJ1-3
ASSQGPEVREKLF	TRBV4-2	TRBJ1-4
ASSRQGYSNQPQH	TRBV6-5	TRBJ1-5
SAREGRDTGELF	TRBV20-1	TRBJ2-2
ASRPDTLAKNIQY	TRBV12-3/TRBV12-4	TRBJ2-4
ASSPGQGGDGELF	TRBV12-3/TRBV12-4	TRBJ2-2
ASSQEDRGGSPLH	TRBV4-3	TRBJ1-6
ASSQGGDRVYEQY	TRBV4-2	TRBJ2-7
ASSPGLAGHFSYNEQF	TRBV5-1	TRBJ2-1
ASSLAAFYEQY	TRBV11-2	TRBJ2-7
ASSGSPGTDTQY	TRBV28	TRBJ2-3
ASSLRGDTEPQH	TRBV27	TRBJ1-5
ASSPAPKREGPDTQY	TRBV7-3	TRBJ2-3
ASSKRVLRETQY	TRBV19	TRBJ2-5
ASSYTRDGSNQPQH	TRBV6-5	TRBJ1-5
ASSSGTGSSFEQY	TRBV12-3/TRBV12-4	TRBJ2-7
ASSLTGNHEQY	TRBV7-7	TRBJ2-7
ASSYSKSRTGVGSGELF	TRBV6-5	TRBJ2-2